This T cell receptor (beta chain) was sequenced for a study of OX40 agonist ivuxolimab in advanced cancers. Study in general: Patients were treated with ivuxolimab, an agonistic anti-OX40 (CD134) antibody.

Findings of the study overall: The average count of expanded clones was higher among CD8+ T cells than among CD4+. Low normalized T-cell clonal expansion also characterized some of the nonresponders. Clonal expansion among partial responders at 0.1-3.0 mg/kg ranked near the lowest.

With respect to this clone: Its antigen is currently unknown.

Data came from immunoSEQ multiplex PCR; TCRdb stores just in-frame clones and leaves some out. The table has approximately 15,000 clones, roughly 60% seen once; the top ten hold 8.4%. The material sequenced was CD4+ or CD8+ T cells sorted from blood, taken in a trial of the OX40 agonist ivuxolimab. The receptor's source is an adult with an advanced solid tumor such as melanoma, head and neck, liver or kidney cancer.

The chain's CDR3 is CAGLGGGGGYEQYF. CDR3 nucleotide sequence: TGTGCCGGCCTCGGAGGGGGGGGCGGGTACGAGCAGTACTTC. V gene TRBV30 combines with J gene TRBJ2-7; perhaps TRBD2 as D (7 bases). Deletions cut 8 bases from V and 4 bases from J, with 21 bases between. This CDR3 region has 14 residues. Germline loops: CDR1 GTSNPN, CDR2 SVGIG (reference sequence).